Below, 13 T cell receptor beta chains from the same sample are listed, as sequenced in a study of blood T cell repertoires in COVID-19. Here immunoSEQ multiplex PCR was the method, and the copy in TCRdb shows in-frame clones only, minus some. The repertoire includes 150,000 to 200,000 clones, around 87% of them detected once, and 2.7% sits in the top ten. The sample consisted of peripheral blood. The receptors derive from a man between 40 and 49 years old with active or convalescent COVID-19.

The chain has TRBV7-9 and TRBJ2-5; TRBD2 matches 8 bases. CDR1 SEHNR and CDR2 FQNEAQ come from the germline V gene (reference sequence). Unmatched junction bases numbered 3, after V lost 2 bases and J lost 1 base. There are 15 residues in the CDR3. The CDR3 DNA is TGTGCCAGCAGCTTATTGCGGGAGGCCCAAGAGACCCAGTACTTC. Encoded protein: CASSLLREAQETQYF.

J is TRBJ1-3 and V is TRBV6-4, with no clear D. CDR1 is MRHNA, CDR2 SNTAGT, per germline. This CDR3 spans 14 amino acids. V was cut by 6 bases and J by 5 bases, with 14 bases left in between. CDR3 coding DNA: TGTGCCAGCAGGGAGCGGGGTTGGAGAAACACCATATATTTT. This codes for CASRERGWRNTIYF.

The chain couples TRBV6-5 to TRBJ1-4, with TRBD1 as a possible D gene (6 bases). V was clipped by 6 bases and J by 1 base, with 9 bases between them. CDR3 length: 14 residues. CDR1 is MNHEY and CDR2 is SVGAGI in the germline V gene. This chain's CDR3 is CASRRTETNEKLFF. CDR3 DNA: TGTGCCAGCAGAAGGACAGAAACTAATGAAAAACTGTTTTTT.

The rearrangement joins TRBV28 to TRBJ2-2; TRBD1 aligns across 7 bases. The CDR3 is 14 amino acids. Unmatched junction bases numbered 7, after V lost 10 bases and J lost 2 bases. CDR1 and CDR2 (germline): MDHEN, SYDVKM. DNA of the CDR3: TGTGCCACCCTGGGACAGATCAACACCGGGGAGCTGTTTTTT. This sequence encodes CATLGQINTGELFF.

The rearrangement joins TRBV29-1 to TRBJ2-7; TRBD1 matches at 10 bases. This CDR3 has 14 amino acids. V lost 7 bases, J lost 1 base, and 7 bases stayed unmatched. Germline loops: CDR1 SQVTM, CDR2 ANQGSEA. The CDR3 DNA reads TGCAGCGCTACCGGGACAGGGGCGTCCTACGAGCAGTACTTC. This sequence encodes CSATGTGASYEQYF.

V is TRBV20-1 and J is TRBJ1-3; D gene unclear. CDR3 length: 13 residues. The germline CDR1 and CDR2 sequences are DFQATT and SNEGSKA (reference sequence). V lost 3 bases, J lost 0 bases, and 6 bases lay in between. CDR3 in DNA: TGCAGTGCTAGTGCCGTCTCTGGAAACACCATATATTTT. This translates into CSASAVSGNTIYF.

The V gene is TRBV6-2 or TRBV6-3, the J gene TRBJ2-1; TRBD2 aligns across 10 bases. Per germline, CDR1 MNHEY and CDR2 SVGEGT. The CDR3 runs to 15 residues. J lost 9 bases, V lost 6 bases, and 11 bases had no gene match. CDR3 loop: CASRPLAGESGEQFF. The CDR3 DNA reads TGTGCCAGCAGACCTCTAGCGGGGGAAAGTGGTGAGCAGTTCTTC.

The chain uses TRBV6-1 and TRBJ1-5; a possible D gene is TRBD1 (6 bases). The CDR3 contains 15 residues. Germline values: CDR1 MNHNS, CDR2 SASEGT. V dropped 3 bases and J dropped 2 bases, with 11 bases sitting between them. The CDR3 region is CASSEGGGGNQPQHF. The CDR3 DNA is TGTGCCAGCAGTGAGGGAGGGGGAGGCAATCAGCCCCAGCATTTT.

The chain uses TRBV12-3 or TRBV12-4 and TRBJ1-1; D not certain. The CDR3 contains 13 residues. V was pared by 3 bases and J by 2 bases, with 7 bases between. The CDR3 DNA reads TGTGCCAGCAGTTTCCAAAAAAACACTGAAGCTTTCTTT. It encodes CASSFQKNTEAFF.

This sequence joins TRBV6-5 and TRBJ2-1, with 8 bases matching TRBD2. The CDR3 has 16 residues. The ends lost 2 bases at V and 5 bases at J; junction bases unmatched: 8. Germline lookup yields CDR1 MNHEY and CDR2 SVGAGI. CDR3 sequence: CASSYGQRGYHNEQFF. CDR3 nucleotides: TGTGCCAGCAGTTACGGCCAGCGGGGGTACCACAATGAGCAGTTCTTC.

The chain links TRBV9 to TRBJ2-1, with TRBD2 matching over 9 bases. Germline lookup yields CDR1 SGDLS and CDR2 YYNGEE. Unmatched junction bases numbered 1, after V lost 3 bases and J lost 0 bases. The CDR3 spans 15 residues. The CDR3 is CASSGSGGSYNEQFF. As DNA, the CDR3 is TGTGCCAGCAGCGGTAGCGGGGGCTCCTACAATGAGCAGTTCTTC.

CDR3 protein: CASSRQVLYGYTF. The CDR3 nucleotides are TGTGCCAGCAGTCGACAGGTGCTCTATGGCTACACCTTC. J is TRBJ1-2 and V is TRBV6-5, with D tentatively TRBD1 (6 bases). CDR3 length equals 13 residues. Trimming pared 5 bases from V and 4 bases from J, leaving 11 bases between. Germline V gives CDR1 MNHEY, CDR2 SVGAGI.

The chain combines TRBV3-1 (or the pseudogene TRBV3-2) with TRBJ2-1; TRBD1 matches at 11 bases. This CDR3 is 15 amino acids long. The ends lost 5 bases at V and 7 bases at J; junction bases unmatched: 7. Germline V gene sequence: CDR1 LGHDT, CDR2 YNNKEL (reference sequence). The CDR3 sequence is CASSSDRGRGNEQFF. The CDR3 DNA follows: TGTGCCAGCAGCTCGGACAGGGGGCGAGGGAATGAGCAGTTCTTC.